Below are 10 T cell receptor beta chains sequenced from a single sample in a study of T cell responses to AZD1222 COVID-19 vaccine. Assay used: immunoSEQ multiplex PCR; TCRdb lists only in-frame clones, some missing. The table shows roughly 170,000 clones, with 94% occurring only once. The specimen comprised peripheral blood, sampled 28 days after the second AZD1222 dose. The receptors were sampled from an adult who received the AZD1222 COVID-19 vaccine.

This chain uses TRBV2 with TRBJ1-5, with D possibly matching TRBD1 (5 bases). There are 13 residues in the CDR3. Germline loops: CDR1 SNHLY, CDR2 FYNNEI. V dropped 6 bases and J dropped 9 bases, with 15 bases sitting between them. The CDR3 region has the DNA TGTGCCAGCAGAGTCGAGATAACAGGGCCCCAGCATTTT. This gives the protein CASRVEITGPQHF.

The J gene is TRBJ2-7, the V gene TRBV18, with D maybe TRBD2 (5 bases). The CDR3 has 19 amino acids. Germline assignment: CDR1 KGHSH and CDR2 LQKENI. Trimming took off 0 bases at V and 1 base at J, with 22 bases between the two ends. The CDR3 region is CASSPPRPTKHRRSYEQYF. CDR3 nucleotides: TGTGCCAGCTCACCACCGCGTCCTACCAAACATCGGAGGTCCTACGAGCAGTACTTC.

In this sample, this clone turned up once. This sequence joins TRBV29-1 and TRBJ1-1, with TRBD1 as a possible D gene (5 bases). The germline CDR1 and CDR2 sequences are SQVTM and ANQGSEA. Between the trimmed V and J ends, which lost 4 bases and 5 bases, there was a span of 14 bases. The CDR3 sequence is 13 residues long. CDR3 in amino acids: CSVGSLGETEAFF. The CDR3 DNA is TGCAGCGTTGGTTCTTTAGGGGAGACTGAAGCTTTCTTT. Supplemented by reference TRBV29-1 and TRBJ1-1, the full variable domain reads SAVISQKPSRDICQRGTSLTIQCQVDSQVTMMFWYRQQPGQSLTLIATANQGSEATYESGFVIDKFPISRPNLTFSTLTVSNMSPEDSSIYLCSVGSLGETEAFFGQGTRLTVV.

The chain recombines TRBV11-2 with TRBJ2-5; the D is unclear. V shed 7 bases and J shed 4 bases, with 13 bases lying between them. Per germline, CDR1 SGHAT and CDR2 FQNNGV. This CDR3 is 13 amino acids long. For the CDR3, the DNA is TGTGCCAGCACCAAAAGTCCTCGAGAGACCCAGTACTTC. Encoded protein: CASTKSPRETQYF.

V is TRBV28 and J is TRBJ2-7, with D perhaps matching TRBD1 (5 bases). The germline gives CDR1 MDHEN, CDR2 SYDVKM. This CDR3 has 13 residues. Trimming stripped 10 bases from V and 1 base from J, with 14 bases between. The CDR3: CAIRTTNSYEQYF. CDR3 nucleotides: TGTGCCATCCGGACAACGAATTCCTACGAGCAGTACTTC.

The V and J genes are TRBV6-6 and TRBJ2-5; D is uncertain. This CDR3 comprises 13 residues. The germline V and J ends were trimmed by 7 bases and 7 bases, with 16 bases remaining between them. Per germline, CDR1 MNHNY and CDR2 SVGAGI (reference sequence). The CDR3 region is CASTPQELGTQYF. In DNA, the CDR3 is TGTGCCAGCACCCCCCAAGAGTTGGGGACCCAGTACTTC.

This clone was detected only once. The chain combines TRBV11-3 with TRBJ1-4; 9 nucleotides agree with TRBD1. This CDR3 is 16 amino acids long. Germline V CDR1 and CDR2: SGHNT, YENEEA. V lost 6 bases and J lost 12; bases outside the gene matches: 17. The CDR3 protein is CASRSLQGARILELFF. The CDR3 bases are TGTGCCAGCAGATCCCTACAGGGGGCGAGAATCTTAGAACTGTTTTTT.

The chain has TRBV6-5 and TRBJ2-6; unclear D gene. The germline V and J ends were trimmed by 7 bases and 0 bases, with 10 bases remaining between them. Germline assignment: CDR1 MNHEY and CDR2 SVGAGI. The CDR3 spans 15 residues. Here the CDR3 DNA reads TGTGCCAGCAACTCGGCTAGCTCTGGGGCCAACGTCCTGACTTTC. This gives the protein CASNSASSGANVLTF.

This clone was counted between two and nine times. J is TRBJ1-2 and V is TRBV9; 7 nucleotides match TRBD1. Looked up from germline, CDR1 is SGDLS and CDR2 is YYNGEE. The CDR3 extends over 12 amino acids. Germline trimming cut 3 bases from V and 8 bases from J; bases unmatched to any gene: 4. The CDR3 sequence: CASSANRGGYTF. In DNA, the CDR3 is TGTGCCAGCAGCGCCAACAGGGGAGGCTACACCTTC.

This clone showed up just once. V and J are TRBV28 and TRBJ1-2; D possibly corresponds to TRBD1 (5 bases). From germline, CDR1 is MDHEN and CDR2 SYDVKM. V dropped 4 bases and J dropped 2 bases, with 17 bases sitting between them. The CDR3 consists of 16 residues. For the CDR3, the DNA is TGTGCCAGCAGTTCTTTTTTGTCAGGGAGGAACTATGGCTACACCTTC. It yields the protein CASSSFLSGRNYGYTF.